This T cell receptor (beta chain) is from a study of graft-versus-host responses after intestinal transplantation. Study-wide background: After anti-thymocyte globulin induction, recipients took tacrolimus and steroids for 2 to 3 years. Regarding the study as a whole: Recipient marrow harbored GvH clones, some of which surfaced first in ileum or blood. The presence of high graft-versus-host to host-versus-graft clonal ratios in allografts characterized patients with graft-donor T cell macrochimerism.

This CDR3 spans 16 amino acids. The V gene lost 3 bases and the J gene lost 10 bases, with 22 bases spanning the gap. Germline values: CDR1 SGHRS, CDR2 YFSETQ. The method was immunoSEQ multiplex PCR; TCRdb's version includes in-frame clones alone and lacks a portion of them. In the table there are about 110,000 clones, more than 80% of which are singletons. Remarks on this clone: Its specificity is unknown. This specimen includes other DNA sequences encoding the same CDR3.

V usage is TRBV5-1 and J usage is TRBJ2-2, with D possibly matching TRBD1 (5 bases). Here the sequenced sample was unstimulated CD4+ T cells sorted from spleen or lymph node cells, taken before transplant. The sequence derives from a human donor who was the organ donor for an intestinal transplant. The CDR3 bases are TGCGCCAGCAGCTGGAAGGGGCCAGCCCAATCGGAGGAGCTGTTTTTT. Protein product: CASSWKGPAQSEELFF.